One T cell receptor (beta chain) is described in this entry. The CDR3 contains 15 residues. V dropped 2 bases and J dropped 6; count of bases not matched to a gene: 9. Per germline, CDR1 LNHNV and CDR2 YYDKDF (reference sequence). These data originate in a study of OX40 agonist ivuxolimab in advanced cancers. Libraries were prepared by immunoSEQ multiplex PCR; TCRdb keeps only in-frame clonotypes and omits some of them. The table has almost 90,000 clones, more than 75% seen once. The specimen was CD4+ or CD8+ T cells sorted from blood, collected in a trial of the OX40 agonist ivuxolimab. The TCR originated in an adult with an advanced solid tumor such as melanoma, head and neck, liver or kidney cancer. The chain employs TRBV15 and TRBJ1-2; 7 nucleotides agree with TRBD1. CDR3 loop: CATSRRTFRGDGYTF. CDR3 sequence (DNA): TGTGCCACCAGCAGAAGGACCTTCAGGGGGGATGGCTACACCTTC.